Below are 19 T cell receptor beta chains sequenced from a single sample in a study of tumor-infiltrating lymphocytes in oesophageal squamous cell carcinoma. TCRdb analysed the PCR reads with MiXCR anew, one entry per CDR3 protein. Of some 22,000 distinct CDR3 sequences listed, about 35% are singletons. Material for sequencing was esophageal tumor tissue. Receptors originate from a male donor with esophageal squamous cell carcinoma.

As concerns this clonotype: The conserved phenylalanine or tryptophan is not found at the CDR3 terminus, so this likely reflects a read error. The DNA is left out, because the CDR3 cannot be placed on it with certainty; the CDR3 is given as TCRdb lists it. The CDR3 protein is CASSLAPDRCVATPSVR. The V call is TRBV11-3, the J call TRBJ2-3; TRBD1 is the table's D call and was not checked against the DNA. The CDR3 length is 17 residues, termini included. The germline CDR1 and CDR2 sequences are SGHNT and YENEEA.

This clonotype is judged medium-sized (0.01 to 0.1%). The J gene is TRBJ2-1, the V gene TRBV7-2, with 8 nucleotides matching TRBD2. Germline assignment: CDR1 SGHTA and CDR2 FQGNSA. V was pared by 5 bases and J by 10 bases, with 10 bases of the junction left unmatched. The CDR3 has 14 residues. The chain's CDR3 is CASSPFRREVEQFF. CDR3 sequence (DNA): TGTGCCAGCAGCCCCTTTAGGCGGGAGGTGGAGCAGTTCTTC.

CDR3: CASSLGVYEQYF. The CDR3 nucleotides are TGCGCCAGCAGCTTGGGTGTCTACGAGCAGTACTTC. The chain links TRBV5-1 to TRBJ2-6; D is undetermined. The J call may be incorrect, as the DNA end agrees better with TRBJ2-7. The CDR3 runs to 12 residues. Per the germline V gene, CDR1 is SGHRS and CDR2 is YFSETQ.

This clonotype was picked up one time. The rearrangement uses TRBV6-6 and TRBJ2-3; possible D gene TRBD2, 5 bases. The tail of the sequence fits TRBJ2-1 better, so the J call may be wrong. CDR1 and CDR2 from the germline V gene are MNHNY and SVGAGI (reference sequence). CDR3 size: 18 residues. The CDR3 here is CASSYGLAPLASYNEQFF. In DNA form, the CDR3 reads TGTGCCAGCAGTTACGGCCTAGCACCATTAGCGTCCTACAATGAGCAGTTCTTC.

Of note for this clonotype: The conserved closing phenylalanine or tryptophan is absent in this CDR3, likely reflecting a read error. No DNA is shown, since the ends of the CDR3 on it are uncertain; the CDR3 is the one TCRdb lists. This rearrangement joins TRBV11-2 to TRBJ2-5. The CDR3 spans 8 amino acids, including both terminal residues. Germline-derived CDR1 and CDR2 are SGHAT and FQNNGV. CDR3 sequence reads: CASSFRIT.

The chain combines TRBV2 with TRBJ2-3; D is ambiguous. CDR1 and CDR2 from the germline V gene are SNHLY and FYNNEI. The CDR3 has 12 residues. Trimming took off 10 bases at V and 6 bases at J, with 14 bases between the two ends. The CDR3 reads CATVFLGDTQYF. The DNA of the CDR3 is TGTGCCACCGTATTTCTCGGGGATACGCAGTATTTT.

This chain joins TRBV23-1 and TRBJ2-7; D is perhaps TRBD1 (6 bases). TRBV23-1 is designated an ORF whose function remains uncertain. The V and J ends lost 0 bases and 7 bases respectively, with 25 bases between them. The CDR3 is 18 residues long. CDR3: CASSQSQTGKNSHNEQYF. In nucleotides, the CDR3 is TGCGCCAGCAGTCAATCGCAAACAGGGAAAAACTCCCACAATGAGCAGTACTTC.

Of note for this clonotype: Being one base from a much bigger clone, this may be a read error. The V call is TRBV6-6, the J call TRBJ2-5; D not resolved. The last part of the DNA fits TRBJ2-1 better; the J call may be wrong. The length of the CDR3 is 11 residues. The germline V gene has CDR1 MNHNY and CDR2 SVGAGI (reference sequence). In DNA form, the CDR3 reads TGTACCACCTTATTAGCCTACGAGCAGTTCTTC. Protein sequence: CTTLLAYEQFF.

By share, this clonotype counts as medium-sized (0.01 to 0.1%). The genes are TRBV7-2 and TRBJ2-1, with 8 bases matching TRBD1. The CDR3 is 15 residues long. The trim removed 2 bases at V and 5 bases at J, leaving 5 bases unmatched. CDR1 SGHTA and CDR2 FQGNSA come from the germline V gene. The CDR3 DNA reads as TGTGCCAGCAGCTTAAGGACAGGGAAGCACAATGAGCAGTTCTTC. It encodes CASSLRTGKHNEQFF.

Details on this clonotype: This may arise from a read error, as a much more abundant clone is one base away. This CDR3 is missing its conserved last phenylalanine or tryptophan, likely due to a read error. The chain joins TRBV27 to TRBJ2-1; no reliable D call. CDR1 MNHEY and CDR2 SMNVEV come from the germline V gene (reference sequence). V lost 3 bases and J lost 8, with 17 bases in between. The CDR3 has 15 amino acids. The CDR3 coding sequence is TGTGCCAGCAGTTTGAGAGGAGTCGGCCTTGATGAGCAGTTCTTA. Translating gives CASSLRGVGLDEQFL.

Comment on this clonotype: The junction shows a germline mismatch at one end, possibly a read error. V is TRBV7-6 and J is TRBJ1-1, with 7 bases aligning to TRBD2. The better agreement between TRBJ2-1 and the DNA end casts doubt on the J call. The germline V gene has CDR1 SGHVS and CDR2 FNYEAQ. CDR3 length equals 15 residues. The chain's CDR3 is CASSLGSGFGNEQFF. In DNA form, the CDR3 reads TGTGCTAGCAGCTTAGGTAGCGGGTTTGGTAATGAGCAGTTCTTC.

This CDR3 is CASSLGSLTEAFF. Written as DNA, the CDR3 is TGTGCCAGCAGCTTAGGGTCTCTCACTGAAGCTTTCTTT. V usage is TRBV7-2 and J usage is TRBJ1-1; D gene unclear. CDR1 is SGHTA, CDR2 FQGNSA, per germline. The CDR3 loop spans 13 amino acids. Trimming removed 1 base at V and 4 bases at J, with 7 bases between.

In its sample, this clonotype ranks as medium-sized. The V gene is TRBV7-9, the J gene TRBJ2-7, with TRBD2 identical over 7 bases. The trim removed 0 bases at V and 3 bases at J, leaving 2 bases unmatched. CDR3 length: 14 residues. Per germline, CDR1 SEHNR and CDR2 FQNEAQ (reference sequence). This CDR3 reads CASSLAGLHYEQYF. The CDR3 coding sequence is TGTGCCAGCAGCTTAGCGGGACTACACTACGAGCAGTACTTC.

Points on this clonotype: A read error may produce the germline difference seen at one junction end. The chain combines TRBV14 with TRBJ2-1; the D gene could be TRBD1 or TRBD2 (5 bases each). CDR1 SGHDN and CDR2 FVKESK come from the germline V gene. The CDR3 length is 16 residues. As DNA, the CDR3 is TGTGCCAGCAGCCCCCCGGGGCGGAGAACCCATTCACCCCTCCACTTC. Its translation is CASSPPGRRTHSPLHF.

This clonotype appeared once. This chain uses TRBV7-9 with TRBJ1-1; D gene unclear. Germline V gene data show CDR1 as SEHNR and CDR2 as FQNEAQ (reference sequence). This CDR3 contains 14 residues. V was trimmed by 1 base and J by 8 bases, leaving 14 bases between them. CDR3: CASSLGQNTREAFF. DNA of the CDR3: TGTGCCAGCAGCTTAGGCCAGAATACTAGGGAAGCTTTCTTT.

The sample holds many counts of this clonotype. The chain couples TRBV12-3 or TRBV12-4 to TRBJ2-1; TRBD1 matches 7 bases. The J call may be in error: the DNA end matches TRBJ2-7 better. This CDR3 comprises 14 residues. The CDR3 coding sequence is TGTGCCAGCAGTCTAGACAGGGTGATATACGAGCAGTACTTC. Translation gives CASSLDRVIYEQYF.

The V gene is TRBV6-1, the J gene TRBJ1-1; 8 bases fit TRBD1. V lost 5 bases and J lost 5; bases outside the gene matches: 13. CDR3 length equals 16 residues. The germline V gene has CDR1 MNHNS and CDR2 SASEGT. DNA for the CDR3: TGTGCCAGCAGTCCACCGGGCAGGGGGCTAAAAACTGAAGCTTTCTTT. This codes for CASSPPGRGLKTEAFF.

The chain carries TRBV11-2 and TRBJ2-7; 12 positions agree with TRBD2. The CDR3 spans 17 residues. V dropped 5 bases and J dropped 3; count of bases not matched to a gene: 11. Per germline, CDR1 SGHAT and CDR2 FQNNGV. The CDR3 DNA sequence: TGTGCCAGCAGCCCCTTCGCGGGGACTAGCGGGCGCTACGAGCAGTACTTC. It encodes CASSPFAGTSGRYEQYF.

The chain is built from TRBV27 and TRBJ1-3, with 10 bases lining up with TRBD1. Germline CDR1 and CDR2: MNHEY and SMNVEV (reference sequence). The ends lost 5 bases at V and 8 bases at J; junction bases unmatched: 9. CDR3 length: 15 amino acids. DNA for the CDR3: TGTGCCAGCAGTCCCTCGGACAGGGGGATACACACCATATATTTT. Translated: CASSPSDRGIHTIYF.